The 3 T cell receptor beta chains listed next were all sequenced from one sample in a study of T cell changes during pregnancy in multiple sclerosis (dated by TCRdb to between 2018 and 2021). Library generation was performed with the immunoSEQ multiplex PCR assay. TCRdb obtained this table from immuneACCESS and retained in-frame rearrangements with V and J assigned. These tables miss some clones; where compared with another copy, unresolved V genes account for less than half of the shortfall, and the remainder is unexplained. For this sample there are some 44,000 clones; about nine tenths appear just once. About 0.75% of the sample is in the top ten clones. The sample was CD4+ T cells from peripheral blood mononuclear cells, taken before pregnancy. Source of these receptors: a female donor with multiple sclerosis, enrolled in a pregnancy study.

The CDR3 loop reads CASTKPTTGKSAEAFF. The CDR3 DNA reads TGCGCCAGCACCAAACCGACGACAGGGAAGAGCGCTGAAGCTTTCTTT. The chain employs TRBV10-2 and TRBJ1-1; 7 bases match TRBD1. The V gene end was trimmed by 7 bases and the J gene end by 6 bases; junction bases not matched to a gene: 17. The CDR3 totals 16 residues. Germline loops: CDR1 WSHSY, CDR2 SAAADI.

V and J are TRBV7-8 and TRBJ2-5; 9 bases fit TRBD2. Per germline, CDR1 SGHVS and CDR2 FQNEAQ. This CDR3 spans 13 amino acids. J lost 5 bases, V lost 4 bases, and 2 bases had no gene match. CDR3 protein: CASSSSGVETQYF. CDR3 coding DNA: TGTGCCAGCAGCTCTAGCGGGGTGGAGACCCAGTACTTC.

This clone was detected only once. This chain uses TRBV11-2 with TRBJ2-7; the D is unclear. Trimming cost V 3 bases and J 1 base, with 7 bases left between them. The CDR3 is made up of 13 amino acids. The germline V gene encodes CDR1 SGHAT and CDR2 FQNNGV. The CDR3 DNA follows: TGTGCCAGCAGCTTTCCGTTATCCTACGAGCAGTACTTC. It codes for CASSFPLSYEQYF.